This TCR beta chain comes out of a study of blood T cell repertoires in COVID-19. Clones were sequenced by immunoSEQ multiplex PCR, and TCRdb holds only the in-frame ones, with some missing. The profile covers over 100,000 clones, with approximately 90% appearing a single time and about 4.4% taken by the ten largest. Sequencing used peripheral blood. The clonotype was recovered from a man aged 55 to 70 with COVID-19, enrolled during active disease.

DNA of the CDR3: TGTGCCAGCAGCCTCCCCGGGGGAGGCGAGCAGTACTTC. Translated: CASSLPGGGEQYF. V usage is TRBV3-1 (or the pseudogene TRBV3-2) and J usage is TRBJ2-7; D might be TRBD2 (6 bases). V was trimmed by 4 bases and J by 6 bases, leaving 13 bases between them. This CDR3 spans 13 amino acids. The germline V gene encodes CDR1 LGHDT and CDR2 YNNKEL (reference sequence).